This TCR beta chain is from a study of OX40 agonist ivuxolimab in advanced cancers. As for the study in general: While on treatment, patients had intravenous ivuxolimab at 0.01 to 10 mg/kg every 2 weeks.

A remark on this clone: Its antigen is undetermined.

Assay used: immunoSEQ multiplex PCR; TCRdb lists only in-frame clones, some missing. This sample has 69,000 or so clones, with about 85% found just once. This CDR3 has 15 amino acids. Germline assignment: CDR1 SEHNR and CDR2 FQNEAQ (reference sequence). With 3 bases clipped from V and 4 bases from J, the junction kept 5 bases outside the gene matches. Whole-study findings and limits: In CD8+ T cells, expanded clones were on average more numerous than in CD4+.

The chain employs TRBV7-9 and TRBJ1-4; 7 bases are shared with TRBD1. This material consisted of CD4+ or CD8+ T cells sorted from blood, taken in a trial of the OX40 agonist ivuxolimab. This clonotype was obtained from an adult with an advanced solid tumor such as melanoma, head and neck, liver or kidney cancer. The CDR3 spells CASSFGTAINEKLFF. The DNA of the CDR3 is TGTGCCAGCAGCTTTGGGACAGCCATTAATGAAAAACTGTTTTTT.